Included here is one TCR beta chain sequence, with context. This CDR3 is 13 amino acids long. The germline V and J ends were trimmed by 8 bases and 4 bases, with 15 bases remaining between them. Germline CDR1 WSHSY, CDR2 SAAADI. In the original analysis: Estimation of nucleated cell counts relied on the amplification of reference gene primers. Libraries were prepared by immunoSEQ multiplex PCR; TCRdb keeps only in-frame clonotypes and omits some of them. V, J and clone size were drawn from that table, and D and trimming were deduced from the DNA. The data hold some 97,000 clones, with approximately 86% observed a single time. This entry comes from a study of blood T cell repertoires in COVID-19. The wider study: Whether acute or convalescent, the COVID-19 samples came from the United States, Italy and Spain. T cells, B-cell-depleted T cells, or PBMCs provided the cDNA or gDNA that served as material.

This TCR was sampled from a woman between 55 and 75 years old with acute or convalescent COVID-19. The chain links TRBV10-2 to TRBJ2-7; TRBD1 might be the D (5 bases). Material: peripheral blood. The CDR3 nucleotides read TGCGCCAGCGGTAGGGGCGGCCTTTACGAGCAGTACTTC. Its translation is CASGRGGLYEQYF.